Listed here are 11 T cell receptor beta chains from one sample, sequenced in a study of human T cells and chemical hapten exposure. As for time point: patch test 1, 2 weeks after DPC sensitization. Treatment of the sample: therapeutic diphenylcyclopropenone sensitization with weekly scalp DPC. TCRdb processed the RACE reads anew with MiXCR; each CDR3 protein has one entry. The data show over 85,000 distinct CDR3 sequences, roughly 12% seen once. The input for sequencing was whole blood, taken in connection with sensitization to the hapten diphenylcyclopropenone (DPC). Receptors were obtained from a middle-aged woman with alopecia areata. Some clones in this sample may be carry-over from other donors' samples.

This clonotype was seen at least ten times. The chain has TRBV7-6 and TRBJ2-7, with D tentatively TRBD2 (5 bases). Deletions cut 0 bases from V and 3 bases from J, with 9 bases between. The CDR3 consists of 14 residues. CDR1 SGHVS and CDR2 FNYEAQ come from the germline V gene. The CDR3 nucleotides are TGTGCCAGCAGCTTAGCCGCAGCGGACTACGAGCAGTACTTC. Translated: CASSLAAADYEQYF.

The table lists this clonotype with a few counts. The chain has TRBV6-5 and TRBJ2-6, with D perhaps assigned TRBD1 or TRBD2 (5 bases each). Germline lookup yields CDR1 MNHEY and CDR2 SVGAGI. The V end lost 6 bases, the J end lost 4 bases, and 10 bases lay between the germline ends. The CDR3 has 14 residues. The DNA for the CDR3 is TGTGCCAGCAGGGGACCAGGAGGGGCCAACGTCCTGACTTTC. As protein: CASRGPGGANVLTF.

Ten or more counts support this clonotype. V gene TRBV7-9 combines with J gene TRBJ2-7; the D gene is possibly TRBD2 (6 bases). Trimming shortened V by 5 bases and J by 6 bases, and 20 bases separated the two germline ends. Germline-derived CDR1 and CDR2 are SEHNR and FQNEAQ (reference sequence). This CDR3 is 15 amino acids long. CDR3 sequence reads: CASSPPGGAPGEQYF. CDR3 bases: TGTGCCAGCAGCCCTCCCGGAGGGGCGCCGGGCGAGCAGTACTTC.

The chain recombines TRBV7-2 with TRBJ1-1; 7 bases fit TRBD1. Germline CDR1 SGHTA, CDR2 FQGNSA. J lost 3 bases, V lost 4 bases, and 8 bases had no gene match. The CDR3 consists of 15 residues. Here the CDR3 DNA reads TGTGCCAGCAGCTCAGCAAACAGGGGACACACTGAAGCTTTCTTT. Translating gives CASSSANRGHTEAFF. Together with reference TRBV7-2 and TRBJ1-1, the CDR3 gives the full variable domain: GAGVSQSPSNKVTEKGKDVELRCDPISGHTALYWYRQSLGQGLEFLIYFQGNSAPDKSGLPSDRFSAERTGGSVSTLTIQRTQQEDSAVYLCASSSANRGHTEAFFGQGTRLTVV.

The rearrangement uses TRBV4-2 and TRBJ2-1, with TRBD2 matching 11 bases. CDR1 LGHNA and CDR2 YNFKEQ come from the germline V gene. V lost 8 bases and J lost 3; bases outside the gene matches: 9. This CDR3 region has 16 residues. DNA of the CDR3: TGTGCCAGCTCTAGCGGGAGGTACCCTCTCTACAATGAGCAGTTCTTC. It specifies CASSSGRYPLYNEQFF.

At least ten counts were recorded for this clonotype. The chain is built from TRBV20-1 and TRBJ2-7, with a tentative D call TRBD2 (5 bases). This CDR3 region has 14 residues. CDR1 DFQATT and CDR2 SNEGSKA come from the germline V gene (reference sequence). The V end lost 6 bases, the J end lost 5 bases, and 20 bases lay between the germline ends. The CDR3 here is CSALDGRGNHEQYF. The CDR3 DNA is TGCAGTGCGCTTGATGGGAGAGGCAACCACGAGCAGTACTTC.

Only a few counts were recorded for this clonotype. The rearrangement uses TRBV6-5 and TRBJ2-1; D might be TRBD2 (5 bases). The CDR3 is 15 amino acids. Trimming removed 0 bases from V and 9 bases from J, with 15 bases in between. Germline V gives CDR1 MNHEY, CDR2 SVGAGI. CDR3 DNA: TGTGCCAGCAGTTACTCGGGGAGAAGAAGCCTTGAGCAGTTCTTC. Protein: CASSYSGRRSLEQFF.

This clonotype was detected ten times or more. The rearrangement links TRBV20-1 to TRBJ2-4; perhaps D is TRBD1 or TRBD2 (5 bases each). This CDR3 is 13 amino acids long. With 3 bases removed from V and 9 bases from J, the gap between germline ends came to 15 bases. In germline, CDR1 is DFQATT, CDR2 SNEGSKA (reference sequence). CDR3 amino acids: CSARDFLGVIQYF. The CDR3 DNA reads as TGCAGTGCTAGGGACTTTCTGGGGGTCATTCAGTACTTC.

The sample holds a few counts of this clonotype. This chain uses TRBV6-5 with TRBJ2-2, with a tentative D call TRBD1 (6 bases). Germline V gives CDR1 MNHEY, CDR2 SVGAGI. Trimming left V 6 bases short and J 4 bases short, with 9 bases between. The CDR3 contains 13 residues. CDR3: CASRDRTTGELFF. CDR3 sequence (DNA): TGTGCCAGCAGGGACAGAACCACCGGGGAGCTGTTTTTT.

This clonotype was counted between two and nine times. The chain couples TRBV11-2 to TRBJ2-2, with D perhaps matching TRBD1 (6 bases). The ends were cut back, 0 bases at V and 7 bases at J, with 12 bases in the middle. CDR1 SGHAT and CDR2 FQNNGV come from the germline V gene. This CDR3 has 15 amino acids. The CDR3 reads CASSLESWGLGELFF. The CDR3 DNA reads TGTGCCAGCAGCTTAGAGTCGTGGGGGCTCGGGGAGCTGTTTTTT. Drawing the rest from reference TRBV11-2 and TRBJ2-2, the complete variable domain is EAGVAQSPRYKIIEKRQSVAFWCNPISGHATLYWYQQILGQGPKLLIQFQNNGVVDDSQLPKDRFSAERLKGVDSTLKIQPAKLEDSAVYLCASSLESWGLGELFFGEGSRLTVL.

On this clonotype itself: A much larger clonotype is one base distant, so this may be a read error. The V gene is TRBV7-9, the J gene TRBJ1-2, with a weak D call TRBD1 (6 bases). Germline V gene data show CDR1 as SEHNR and CDR2 as FQNEAQ (reference sequence). The CDR3 has 13 amino acids. The V end was cut by 1 base, the J end by 4 bases, with 7 bases between. Written as DNA, the CDR3 is TGTGCCAGCAGCTTAGGAGGGGGCTATGGCTACACCTTC. Encoded protein: CASSLGGGYGYTF.